Listed below are T cell receptor beta chains from one sample, sequenced in a study of blood T cell repertoires in COVID-19. The assay was immunoSEQ multiplex PCR, and TCRdb's table has in-frame clones only and misses some. The sample lists over 200,000 clones; around nine tenths were seen once. The specimen sequenced was peripheral blood. All receptors derive from a man in his forties who had recovered from COVID-19. Each CDR3 is given with its conserved first and last residue. A D gene is named only where the DNA matches it firmly. Clone size, where shown, is once, few, many, or a class for clones that have expanded.

d_gene,v_gene,j_gene,abundance,CDR3nt,CDR3aa
NA,TRBV4-3,TRBJ2-7,NA,TGCGCCAGCAGCCTTGGAGTGCATTTCGGGAGCAGCTCCTACGAGCAGTACTTC,CASSLGVHFGSSSYEQYF
NA,TRBV14,TRBJ1-6,NA,TGTGCCAGCAGCGGCCGTCTTACAAATTCACCCCTCCACTTT,CASSGRLTNSPLHF
NA,TRBV7-2,TRBJ1-1,NA,TGTGCCAGCAGCTTAGAACCCGGGACATTCACTGAAGCTTTCTTT,CASSLEPGTFTEAFF
TRBD1,TRBV29-1,TRBJ1-2,NA,TGCAGCGTTTCACCGGGACAGGGGTTTGGAGGCTACACCTTC,CSVSPGQGFGGYTF
NA,TRBV7-3,TRBJ2-3,NA,TGTGCCAGCAGCCCACGTGTAAAGAGGTCAGGGACAGATACGCAGTATTTT,CASSPRVKRSGTDTQYF
NA,TRBV9,TRBJ2-3,NA,TGTGCCAGCAGCCTCCGGGAGTCGATAGATACGCAGTATTTT,CASSLRESIDTQYF
NA,TRBV3-1/TRBV3-2,TRBJ2-7,few,TGTGCCAGCAGCTGGGACAACTCCTACGAGCAGTACTTC,CASSWDNSYEQYF
NA,TRBV10-2,TRBJ2-7,few,TGCGCCACCCATACCCAGGGGAACGAGCAGTACTTC,CATHTQGNEQYF
TRBD1,TRBV9,TRBJ1-4,NA,TGTGCCAGCAGCCCATCGGGACAGTCTAATGAAAAACTGTTTTTT,CASSPSGQSNEKLFF
NA,TRBV29-1,TRBJ2-7,NA,TGCAGCGCCCTATCCAGGGGGCTAGCGGGACACTACGAGCAGTACTTC,CSALSRGLAGHYEQYF
NA,TRBV7-2,TRBJ2-7,NA,TGTGCCAGCAGCTTAGTTCGGGGCTACGAGCAGTACTTC,CASSLVRGYEQYF
NA,TRBV19,TRBJ2-1,NA,TGTGCCAGTAGCCTCTCCTACAATGAGCAGTTCTTC,CASSLSYNEQFF
TRBD1,TRBV27,TRBJ2-7,NA,TGTGCCAGCAGTCCCCGGACAGGGGGCTACGAGCAGTACTTC,CASSPRTGGYEQYF
TRBD1,TRBV10-3,TRBJ1-6,NA,TGTGCCATCAGTCCTATGACAGGGGGTAATTCACCCCTCCACTTT,CAISPMTGGNSPLHF
NA,TRBV19,TRBJ1-3,NA,TGTGCCCCATCTGGAAACACCATATATTTT,CAPSGNTIYF
NA,TRBV11-3,TRBJ2-7,NA,TGTGCCAGCAGCTTAGATGGGCCAGACTCCTACGAGCAGTACTTC,CASSLDGPDSYEQYF
NA,TRBV19,TRBJ2-1,NA,TGTGCCAGTAGTATTAGGACATATGAGCAGTTCTTC,CASSIRTYEQFF